The 25 T cell receptor beta chains in this list originate from one sample, sequenced in a study of blood T cell repertoires in COVID-19. TCRdb's table, derived via immunoSEQ multiplex PCR, lists solely in-frame clones and lacks some. The sample lists about 180,000 clones; over 75% were seen once. The sample was PBMCs or T cells enriched from blood (not recorded which). The receptor set was obtained from a human donor with acute COVID-19. The donor label of this sample is uncertain.

The rearrangement uses TRBV29-1 and TRBJ2-3; the D gene is possibly TRBD2 (6 bases). CDR3 length: 11 residues. CDR1 is SQVTM, CDR2 ANQGSEA, per germline. The V gene lost 6 bases and the J gene lost 5 bases, with 9 bases spanning the gap. CDR3 residues: CSVGTLDTQYF. Here the CDR3 DNA reads TGCAGCGTGGGGACTTTAGATACGCAGTATTTT.

On this clone: Other nucleotide sequences in the sample specify the same CDR3. The V call is TRBV19, the J call TRBJ1-5, with 8 bases fitting TRBD1. CDR1 and CDR2 from the germline V gene are LNHDA and SQIVND (reference sequence). V was pared by 8 bases and J by 7 bases, with 4 bases of the junction left unmatched. The CDR3 is made up of 12 amino acids. The CDR3 spells CASGQGSQPQHF. For the CDR3, the DNA is TGTGCCAGTGGACAGGGAAGCCAGCCCCAGCATTTT.

The chain combines TRBV6-6 with TRBJ1-2; maybe TRBD1 (5 bases). There are 15 residues in the CDR3. Germline values: CDR1 MNHNY, CDR2 SVGAGI (reference sequence). Trimming took 0 bases from V and 0 from J, leaving 8 bases between them. For the CDR3, the DNA is TGTGCCAGCAGTTACTCGGGGGGAGCTAACTATGGCTACACCTTC. It codes for CASSYSGGANYGYTF.

The chain links TRBV6-2 or TRBV6-3 to TRBJ1-5; no definite D call. This CDR3 has 14 amino acids. Germline CDR1 is MNHEY and CDR2 is SVGEGT. V was shortened by 6 bases and J by 6 bases, with 15 bases between the two germline ends. The CDR3 bases are TGTGCCAGCAGCCCCAGCGCGGCGGCTCAGCCCCAGCATTTT. Residues: CASSPSAAAQPQHF.

The rearrangement uses TRBV10-3 and TRBJ2-1; maybe TRBD1 (6 bases). Trimming stripped 4 bases from V and 0 bases from J, with 10 bases between. CDR1 and CDR2 from the germline V gene are ENHRY and SYGVKD. This CDR3 is built from 15 residues. The CDR3 nucleotides read TGTGCCATCAGTGGAGACAGGAGCTCCTACAATGAGCAGTTCTTC. This encodes CAISGDRSSYNEQFF.

The CDR3 DNA reads as TGTGCCATCAGTTCCGGGACAGGGGTCTCCTACGAGCAGTACTTC. Translation gives CAISSGTGVSYEQYF. This sequence joins TRBV10-3 and TRBJ2-7, with TRBD1 matching 10 bases. The V gene's germline CDR1 is ENHRY and CDR2 SYGVKD. The CDR3 is 15 residues long. The ends lost 5 bases at V and 0 bases at J; junction bases unmatched: 4.

This rearrangement joins TRBV30 to TRBJ2-1; maybe TRBD1 (7 bases). Germline CDR1 and CDR2: GTSNPN and SVGIG (reference sequence). There are 13 residues in the CDR3. Trimming left V 3 bases short and J 9 bases short, with 15 bases between. CDR3 coding DNA: TGTGCCTGGAGCGTCTCTCAGGGGGGTGAGCAGTTCTTC. As protein: CAWSVSQGGEQFF.

V usage is TRBV2 and J usage is TRBJ1-2; 9 bases map to TRBD1. The CDR3 is 16 residues long. V lost 7 bases, J lost 11 bases, and 20 bases stayed unmatched. The V gene's germline CDR1 is SNHLY and CDR2 FYNNEI. The CDR3 sequence: CASTETGGTFGDRYTF. CDR3 nucleotides: TGTGCCAGCACCGAGACAGGGGGGACCTTCGGGGACCGATACACCTTC.

The chain uses TRBV28 and TRBJ1-2; D not resolved. V lost 8 bases, J lost 3 bases, and 16 bases lay in between. This CDR3 region has 14 residues. Germline V gene sequence: CDR1 MDHEN, CDR2 SYDVKM. The CDR3 sequence: CASGLLQDYYGYTF. DNA for the CDR3: TGTGCCAGCGGTCTTCTTCAGGACTACTATGGCTACACCTTC.

This sequence joins TRBV29-1 and TRBJ2-7; weak D call: TRBD2 (5 bases). V lost 4 bases to trimming and J lost 3 bases, with 13 bases between them. CDR3 length: 13 residues. Germline CDR1 and CDR2: SQVTM and ANQGSEA. The CDR3 protein is CSVVPRENYEQYF. Written as DNA, the CDR3 is TGCAGCGTTGTCCCGAGGGAGAACTACGAGCAGTACTTC.

The chain couples TRBV14 to TRBJ1-2; TRBD1 aligns across 7 bases. Germline CDR1 and CDR2: SGHDN and FVKESK. The J segment lost 2 bases and the V segment lost 4 bases, leaving 1 base of the junction unmatched. CDR3 length equals 13 residues. CDR3: CASSLGGNYGYTF. In nucleotides, the CDR3 is TGTGCCAGCAGCCTAGGGGGCAACTATGGCTACACCTTC.

This clone has a handful of counts. Other DNA sequences in the sample encode the same CDR3. The chain links TRBV5-4 to TRBJ1-2; weak D call: TRBD1 (6 bases). The V gene's germline CDR1 is SGHNT and CDR2 YYREEE (reference sequence). V dropped 0 bases and J dropped 4 bases, with 10 bases sitting between them. The CDR3 runs to 14 residues. The CDR3 region is CASSLDRVSYGYTF. The CDR3 DNA follows: TGTGCCAGCAGCTTGGACAGGGTCTCCTATGGCTACACCTTC. Combining the CDR3 with reference TRBV5-4 and TRBJ1-2 gives the whole variable domain ETGVTQSPTHLIKTRGQQVTLRCSSQSGHNTVSWYQQALGQGPQFIFQYYREEENGRGNFPPRFSGLQFPNYSSELNVNALELDDSALYLCASSLDRVSYGYTFGSGTRLTVV.

The V and J genes are TRBV5-5 and TRBJ2-3, with D tentatively TRBD1 (5 bases). V was clipped by 2 bases and J by 0 bases, with 13 bases between them. CDR3 size: 16 residues. Germline V gives CDR1 SGHKS, CDR2 YYEKEE (reference sequence). The DNA of the CDR3 is TGTGCCAGCAGCTTAGGGGCCTTCTCTAGCACAGATACGCAGTATTTT. Its protein product is CASSLGAFSSTDTQYF.

This chain joins TRBV2 and TRBJ2-4; TRBD1 is a possible D gene (6 bases). CDR1 SNHLY and CDR2 FYNNEI come from the germline V gene. V was cut by 3 bases and J by 2 bases, with 11 bases left in between. CDR3 length: 15 amino acids. The CDR3 DNA sequence: TGTGCCAGCAGTGAGGCAGGGGTGACCAAAAACATTCAGTACTTC. Protein: CASSEAGVTKNIQYF.

This chain links TRBV4-1 with TRBJ2-5, with a weak D call TRBD1 (5 bases). The CDR3 is 13 amino acids. The germline gives CDR1 MGHRA, CDR2 YSYEKL. Trimming removed 4 bases from V and 3 bases from J, with 9 bases in between. Here the CDR3 DNA reads TGCGCCAGCAGCCGAAGGGGCGAAGAGACCCAGTACTTC. This translates into CASSRRGEETQYF.

CDR3 bases: TGCGCCAGCAGCCAAGATGGGCAGCAGCCCCAGCATTTT. Translated, it gives CASSQDGQQPQHF. V gene TRBV4-3 combines with J gene TRBJ1-5; D is unclear. Trimming took 0 bases from V and 7 from J, leaving 7 bases between them. The CDR3 covers 13 residues. The germline V gene encodes CDR1 LGHNA and CDR2 YSLEER.

The chain combines TRBV5-6 with TRBJ1-1; D call uncertain. Germline V CDR1 and CDR2: SGHDT, YYEEEE. The CDR3 is made up of 15 amino acids. The V gene lost 0 bases and the J gene lost 1 base, with 10 bases spanning the gap. This CDR3 reads CASSLEVGPNTEAFF. Here the CDR3 DNA reads TGTGCCAGCAGCTTGGAGGTGGGCCCGAACACTGAAGCTTTCTTT.

The chain is built from TRBV7-2 and TRBJ2-1, with TRBD2 matching 13 bases. CDR3 size: 16 residues. Germline loops: CDR1 SGHTA, CDR2 FQGNSA. The ends lost 5 bases at V and 4 bases at J; junction bases unmatched: 5. This CDR3 is CASSPILAGGYNEQFF. The CDR3 DNA reads TGTGCCAGCAGCCCAATACTAGCGGGGGGGTACAATGAGCAGTTCTTC.

About this clone: Other DNA sequences in the same sample also yield this CDR3. This chain links TRBV12-3 or TRBV12-4 with TRBJ2-7; 9 nucleotides align to TRBD1. With V trimmed by 3 bases and J by 6 bases, 3 bases remained unmatched. The CDR3 consists of 13 residues. CDR3 coding DNA: TGTGCCAGCAGTTTGGGGACAGGGCGCGAGCAGTACTTC. Residues: CASSLGTGREQYF.

This clone was found once. This rearrangement joins TRBV3-1 (or the pseudogene TRBV3-2) to TRBJ1-2; TRBD1 aligns across 7 bases. This CDR3 is 13 amino acids long. V was clipped by 1 base and J by 8 bases; unmatched bases: 4. Germline CDR1 and CDR2: LGHDT and YNNKEL (reference sequence). The CDR3 reads CASSQGGGGGYTF. CDR3 nucleotide sequence: TGTGCCAGCAGCCAAGGAGGGGGCGGAGGCTACACCTTC.

The chain joins TRBV2 to TRBJ2-1; 7 bases agree with TRBD2. Germline CDR1 reads SNHLY; CDR2 reads FYNNEI. V trimming: 8 bases; J trimming: 3 bases; junction bases outside the gene matches: 4. This CDR3 contains 13 residues. In DNA, the CDR3 is TGTGCCAGCCATGGGGGGGTCTACAATGAGCAGTTCTTC. It encodes CASHGGVYNEQFF.

The V call is TRBV7-2, the J call TRBJ1-5, with D perhaps TRBD1 (6 bases). Per the germline V gene, CDR1 is SGHTA and CDR2 is FQGNSA. Trimming took 6 bases from V and 3 from J, leaving 15 bases between them. The CDR3 extends over 15 amino acids. The chain's CDR3 is CASSPPGHSNQPQHF. In DNA form, the CDR3 reads TGTGCCAGCAGTCCACCGGGACACTCCAATCAGCCCCAGCATTTT.

The genes are TRBV18 and TRBJ2-1, with 14 bases fitting TRBD2. V lost 3 bases and J lost 0; bases outside the gene matches: 7. This CDR3 is 19 amino acids long. Per the germline V gene, CDR1 is KGHSH and CDR2 is LQKENI. CDR3: CASSPRTSGGRGSYNEQFF. Here the CDR3 DNA reads TGTGCCAGCTCACCGAGGACTAGCGGGGGGCGAGGCTCCTACAATGAGCAGTTCTTC.

The chain couples TRBV27 to TRBJ2-1, with TRBD2 matching 8 bases. The CDR3 has 15 amino acids. The V gene end was trimmed by 4 bases and the J gene end by 7 bases; junction bases not matched to a gene: 9. Germline V gene lookup returns CDR1 MNHEY and CDR2 SMNVEV (reference sequence). CDR3 sequence: CASSWSGGTWNEQFF. The CDR3 region has the DNA TGTGCCAGCAGTTGGAGCGGGGGTACGTGGAATGAGCAGTTCTTC.

The V and J genes are TRBV18 and TRBJ2-2, with D perhaps TRBD2 (6 bases). Germline loops: CDR1 KGHSH, CDR2 LQKENI. V was pared by 4 bases and J by 1 base, with 13 bases between. This CDR3 contains 16 residues. The CDR3 region is CASSLLAGLNTGELFF. As DNA, the CDR3 is TGTGCCAGCTCACTGTTGGCGGGGCTGAACACCGGGGAGCTGTTTTTT.